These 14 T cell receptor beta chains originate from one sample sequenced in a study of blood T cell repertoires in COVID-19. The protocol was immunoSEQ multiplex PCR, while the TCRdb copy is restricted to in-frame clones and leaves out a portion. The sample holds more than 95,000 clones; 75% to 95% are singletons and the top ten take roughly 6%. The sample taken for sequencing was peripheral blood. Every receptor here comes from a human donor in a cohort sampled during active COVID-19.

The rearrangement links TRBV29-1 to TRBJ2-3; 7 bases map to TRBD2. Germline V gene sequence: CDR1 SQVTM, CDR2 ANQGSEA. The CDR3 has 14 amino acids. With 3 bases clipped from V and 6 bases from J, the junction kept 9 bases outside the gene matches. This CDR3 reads CSVELAGVWDTQYF. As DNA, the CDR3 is TGCAGCGTTGAGCTTGCGGGAGTTTGGGATACGCAGTATTTT.

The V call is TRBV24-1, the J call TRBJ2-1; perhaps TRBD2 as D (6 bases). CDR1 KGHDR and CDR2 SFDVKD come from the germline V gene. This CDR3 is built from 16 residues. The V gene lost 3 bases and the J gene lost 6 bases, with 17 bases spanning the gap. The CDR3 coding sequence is TGTGCCACCAGTGATACGGGTGCGGGATTAGGCAATGAGCAGTTCTTC. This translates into CATSDTGAGLGNEQFF.

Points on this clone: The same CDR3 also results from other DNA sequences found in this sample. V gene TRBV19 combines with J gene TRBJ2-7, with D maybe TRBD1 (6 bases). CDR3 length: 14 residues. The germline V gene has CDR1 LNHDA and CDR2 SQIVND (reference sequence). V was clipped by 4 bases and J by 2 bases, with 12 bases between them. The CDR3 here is CASSSQTGPYEQYF. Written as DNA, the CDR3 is TGTGCCAGTAGTAGTCAGACAGGCCCCTACGAGCAGTACTTC. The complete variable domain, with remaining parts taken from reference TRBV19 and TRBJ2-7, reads DGGITQSPKYLFRKEGQNVTLSCEQNLNHDAMYWYRQDPGQGLRLIYYSQIVNDFQKGDIAEGYSVSREKKESFPLTVTSAQKNPTAFYLCASSSQTGPYEQYFGPGTRLTVT.

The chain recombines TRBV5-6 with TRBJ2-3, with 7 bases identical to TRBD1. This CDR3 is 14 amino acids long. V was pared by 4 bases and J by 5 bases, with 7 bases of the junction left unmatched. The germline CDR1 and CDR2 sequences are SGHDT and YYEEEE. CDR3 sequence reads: CASSMTGKRDTQYF. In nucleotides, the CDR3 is TGTGCCAGCAGCATGACAGGGAAACGAGATACGCAGTATTTT.

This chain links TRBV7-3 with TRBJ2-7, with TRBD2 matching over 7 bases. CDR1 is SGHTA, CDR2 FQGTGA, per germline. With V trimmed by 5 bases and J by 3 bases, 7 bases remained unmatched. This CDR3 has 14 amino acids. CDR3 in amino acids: CASSPSGGGYEQYF. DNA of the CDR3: TGTGCCAGCAGCCCCTCGGGGGGAGGCTACGAGCAGTACTTC.

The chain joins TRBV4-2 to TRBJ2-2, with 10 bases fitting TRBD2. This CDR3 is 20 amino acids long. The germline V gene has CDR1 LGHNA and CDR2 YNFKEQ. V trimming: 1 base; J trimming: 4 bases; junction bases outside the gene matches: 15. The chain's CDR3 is CASSQVVPSGSFISTGELFF. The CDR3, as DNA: TGTGCCAGCAGCCAAGTGGTCCCTAGCGGGAGTTTTATAAGCACCGGGGAGCTGTTTTTT.

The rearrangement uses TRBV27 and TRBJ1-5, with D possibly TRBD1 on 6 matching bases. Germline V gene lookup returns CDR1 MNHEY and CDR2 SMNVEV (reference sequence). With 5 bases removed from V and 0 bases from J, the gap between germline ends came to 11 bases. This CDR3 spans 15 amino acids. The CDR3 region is CASSVAGVSNQPQHF. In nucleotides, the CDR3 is TGTGCCAGCAGTGTAGCAGGGGTTAGCAATCAGCCCCAGCATTTT.

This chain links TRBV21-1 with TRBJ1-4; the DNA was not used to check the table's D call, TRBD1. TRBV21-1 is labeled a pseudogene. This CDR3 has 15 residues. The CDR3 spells CASSGRGQRYEKLFF. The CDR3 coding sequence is TGTGCCAGCAGCGGCAGGGGGCAGAGGTATGAAAAACTGTTTTTT.

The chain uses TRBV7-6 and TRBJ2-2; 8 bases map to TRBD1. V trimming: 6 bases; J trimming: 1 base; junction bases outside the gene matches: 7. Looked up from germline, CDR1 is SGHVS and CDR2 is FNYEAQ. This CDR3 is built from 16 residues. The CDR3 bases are TGTGCCAGCAGTCCCTTGGGGACAGGGAACACCGGGGAGCTGTTTTTT. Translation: CASSPLGTGNTGELFF.

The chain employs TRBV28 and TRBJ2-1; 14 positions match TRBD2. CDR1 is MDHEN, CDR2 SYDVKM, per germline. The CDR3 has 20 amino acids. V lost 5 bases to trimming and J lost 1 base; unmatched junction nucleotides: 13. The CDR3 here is CASSPGTSGSRSGSYNEQFF. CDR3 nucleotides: TGTGCCAGCAGTCCAGGGACTAGCGGGAGTCGTTCAGGATCCTACAATGAGCAGTTCTTC.

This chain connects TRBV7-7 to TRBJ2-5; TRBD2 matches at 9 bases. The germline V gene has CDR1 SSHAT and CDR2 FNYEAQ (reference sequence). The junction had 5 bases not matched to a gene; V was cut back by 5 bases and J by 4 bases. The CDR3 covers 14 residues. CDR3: CASSQAGGAETQYF. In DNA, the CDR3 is TGTGCCAGCAGCCAAGCGGGAGGCGCAGAGACCCAGTACTTC.

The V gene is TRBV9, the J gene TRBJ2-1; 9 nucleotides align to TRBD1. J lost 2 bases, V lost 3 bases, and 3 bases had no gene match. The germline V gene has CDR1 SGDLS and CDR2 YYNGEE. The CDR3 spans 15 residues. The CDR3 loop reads CASSGGTGTYNEQFF. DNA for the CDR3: TGTGCCAGCAGCGGAGGGACAGGGACCTACAATGAGCAGTTCTTC.

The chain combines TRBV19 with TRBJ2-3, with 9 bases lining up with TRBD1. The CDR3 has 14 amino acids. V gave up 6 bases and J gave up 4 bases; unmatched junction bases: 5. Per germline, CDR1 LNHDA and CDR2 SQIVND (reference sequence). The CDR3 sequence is CASRDRGFPDTQYF. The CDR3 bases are TGTGCCAGTAGGGACAGGGGTTTCCCAGATACGCAGTATTTT.

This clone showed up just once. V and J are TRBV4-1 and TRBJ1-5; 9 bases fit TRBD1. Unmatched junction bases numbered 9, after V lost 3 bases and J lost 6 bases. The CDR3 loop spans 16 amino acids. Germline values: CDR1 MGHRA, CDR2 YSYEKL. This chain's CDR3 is CASSQGQGQGTQPQHF. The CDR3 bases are TGCGCCAGCAGCCAGGGACAGGGACAGGGAACTCAGCCCCAGCATTTT.